Following are 29 T cell receptor beta chains from one sample sequenced in a study of T cell repertoires in cytomegalovirus infection. For these receptors, no antigen is known. TCRdb re-derived calls from the reads in MiXCR, one entry per CDR3 protein. The data hold roughly 920,000 distinct CDR3 sequences, with around 30% observed a single time. This sample comprised cultured CD8+ T cells from PBMCs, obtained from culture after CMV antigen stimulation. All receptors derive from a human donor in good health (CMV status not recorded). Some clones in this sample may be carry-over from other donors' samples.

Written as DNA, the CDR3 is TGTGCCAGCAGTCCCCCCTTCGGGGCGGGGGGGAACTACGAGCAGTACTTC. Translated: CASSPPFGAGGNYEQYF. The rearrangement links TRBV6-6 to TRBJ2-7; 9 bases fit TRBD2. Trimming at V came to 5 bases and at J to 3 bases, leaving 14 bases not matched to a gene. Germline V gene data show CDR1 as MNHNY and CDR2 as SVGAGI (reference sequence). The CDR3 length is 17 residues.

The rearrangement links TRBV6-1 to TRBJ1-6; a possible D gene is TRBD1 (5 bases). Germline CDR1 and CDR2: MNHNS and SASEGT. Trimming stripped 3 bases from V and 6 bases from J, with 18 bases between. The CDR3 is 17 residues long. Here the CDR3 reads CASSENPVGTSNSPLHF. The CDR3 DNA reads as TGTGCCAGCAGTGAGAATCCGGTCGGGACGTCTAATTCACCCCTCCACTTT.

The rearrangement uses TRBV2 and TRBJ2-3, with D perhaps given as TRBD1 or TRBD2 (5 bases each). This CDR3 spans 14 amino acids. The V end was cut by 6 bases, the J end by 4 bases, with 14 bases between. Germline loops: CDR1 SNHLY, CDR2 FYNNEI. For the CDR3, the DNA is TGTGCCAGCAGGGGACCCCCTGTTCCAGATACGCAGTATTTT. Encoded protein: CASRGPPVPDTQYF.

This clonotype has just a few counts. V gene TRBV19 combines with J gene TRBJ1-5; the D is unclear. Trimming removed 4 bases at V and 0 bases at J, with 16 bases between. CDR3 length equals 17 residues. Per germline, CDR1 LNHDA and CDR2 SQIVND (reference sequence). Here the CDR3 reads CASSTPDWDYSNQPQHF. The CDR3, as DNA: TGTGCCAGTAGTACCCCTGACTGGGATTATAGCAATCAGCCCCAGCATTTT.

This clonotype was detected a few times. The genes are TRBV9 and TRBJ2-2; 8 positions agree with TRBD1. Germline-derived CDR1 and CDR2 are SGDLS and YYNGEE. With 3 bases clipped from V and 7 bases from J, the junction kept 5 bases outside the gene matches. This CDR3 has 14 residues. CDR3 nucleotides: TGTGCCAGCAGCGGGACAGGGAAGGTCGGGGAGCTGTTTTTT. It encodes CASSGTGKVGELFF.

This clonotype appeared once. This chain joins TRBV15 and TRBJ1-6; unclear D gene. The CDR3 totals 14 residues. Germline V CDR1 and CDR2: LNHNV, YYDKDF (reference sequence). V was pared by 2 bases and J by 10 bases, with 12 bases between. The CDR3 is CATSRLGPQSPLHF. In DNA form, the CDR3 reads TGTGCCACCAGCAGACTCGGACCTCAATCACCCCTCCACTTT.

The gene calls are TRBV12-3 or TRBV12-4 and TRBJ1-1; D not certain. The CDR3 runs 12 residues. V lost 10 bases to trimming and J lost 4 bases, with 13 bases between them. The CDR3 DNA follows: TGTGCCACCAGGTTCTCATTCACTGAAGCTTTCTTT. It yields the protein CATRFSFTEAFF.

In this sample, this clonotype turned up many times. The chain is built from TRBV6-5 and TRBJ2-5; D might be TRBD1 or TRBD2, each matching 6 bases. This CDR3 spans 15 amino acids. Per germline, CDR1 MNHEY and CDR2 SVGAGI. V was shortened by 0 bases and J by 5 bases, with 13 bases between the two germline ends. The CDR3 DNA is TGTGCCAGCAGTTACTCTGGGGGGCGGGCGGAGACCCAGTACTTC. Translated, it gives CASSYSGGRAETQYF.

This chain connects TRBV10-3 to TRBJ2-1; unclear D gene. V lost 8 bases and J 5 bases, leaving 13 bases between the germline ends. Germline CDR1 is ENHRY and CDR2 is SYGVKD. This CDR3 region has 13 residues. CDR3 sequence (DNA): TGTGCCATCTGGTGGGATAAGGACAATGAGCAGTTCTTC. Translation: CAIWWDKDNEQFF.

The V call is TRBV7-4, the J call TRBJ1-1, with a possible D match to TRBD1 (6 bases). Germline V CDR1 and CDR2: SGHVT, SQSDAQ. Trimming removed 1 base from V and 3 bases from J, with 18 bases in between. The CDR3 is 17 residues long. The CDR3 sequence: CASSLEGPYREDTEAFF. The CDR3, as DNA: TGTGCCAGCAGCTTAGAGGGACCGTACAGGGAGGACACTGAAGCTTTCTTT.

This clonotype has ten or more counts. This chain joins TRBV2 and TRBJ2-7; D is possibly TRBD1 (6 bases). The CDR3 totals 14 residues. Germline assignment: CDR1 SNHLY and CDR2 FYNNEI. The V and J ends lost 1 base and 2 bases respectively, with 9 bases between them. CDR3 loop: CASSEDRAAYEQYV. CDR3 nucleotides: TGTGCCAGCAGTGAAGACAGGGCCGCCTACGAGCAGTACGTC.

The chain couples TRBV6-5 to TRBJ1-5; TRBD1 matches at 9 bases. The trim removed 5 bases at V and 4 bases at J, leaving 9 bases unmatched. From germline, CDR1 is MNHEY and CDR2 SVGAGI. CDR3 length: 16 residues. CDR3: CASSLSGQGRNQPQHF. CDR3 nucleotides: TGTGCCAGCAGTCTTTCCGGACAGGGGCGAAATCAGCCCCAGCATTTT.

This clonotype was counted between two and nine times. The gene calls are TRBV27 and TRBJ1-4; TRBD1 matches 7 bases. The V segment lost 1 base and the J segment 8 bases; nucleotides outside the gene matches: 7. Germline V lookup: CDR1 MNHEY, CDR2 SMNVEV (reference sequence). CDR3 length equals 15 residues. The CDR3 nucleotides read TGTGCCAGCAGTTTATTTACAGGGGCGAGAGAAAAACTGTTTTTT. Its protein is CASSLFTGAREKLFF.

V gene TRBV27 combines with J gene TRBJ2-7, with 9 bases matching TRBD1. V gave up 5 bases and J gave up 6 bases; unmatched junction bases: 14. CDR1 MNHEY and CDR2 SMNVEV come from the germline V gene (reference sequence). There are 16 residues in the CDR3. CDR3 nucleotide sequence: TGTGCCAGCAGTGAATCTCCGGGACAGGGAAACGGCGAGCAGTACGTC. Its translation is CASSESPGQGNGEQYV.

V and J are TRBV14 and TRBJ2-7; 8 bases match TRBD2. V dropped 0 bases and J dropped 7; count of bases not matched to a gene: 8. This CDR3 is 15 amino acids long. Germline CDR1 reads SGHDN; CDR2 reads FVKESK. CDR3 in amino acids: CASSQDSGGGREQYF. Here the CDR3 DNA reads TGTGCCAGCAGCCAAGATTCGGGGGGGGGGCGTGAGCAGTACTTC.

The CDR3 DNA reads as TGCGCCAGCAGCCATCAACGAACCACAGGCCCTGAGTATGGCTACACCTTC. It specifies CASSHQRTTGPEYGYTF. The chain recombines TRBV4-3 with TRBJ1-2; possible D gene TRBD1, 5 bases. V dropped 3 bases and J dropped 5 bases, with 22 bases sitting between them. Germline CDR1 LGHNA, CDR2 YSLEER. CDR3 length: 17 residues.

The chain links TRBV5-6 to TRBJ2-7; D is possibly TRBD2 (6 bases). The CDR3 runs 14 residues. V was pared by 4 bases and J by 5 bases, with 16 bases between. CDR1 is SGHDT, CDR2 YYEEEE, per germline. CDR3 DNA: TGTGCCAGCAGCAGTTTGAGGAGGGGAGACGAGCAGTACGTC. Its protein product is CASSSLRRGDEQYV.

This clonotype has at least ten counts. The rearrangement uses TRBV27 and TRBJ1-1; perhaps TRBD1 as D (5 bases). The V end lost 6 bases, the J end lost 1 base, and 6 bases lay between the germline ends. Germline V gene lookup returns CDR1 MNHEY and CDR2 SMNVEV (reference sequence). This CDR3 has 12 amino acids. The DNA for the CDR3 is TGTGCCAGCAGACAGGAGAACACTGAAGCTTTCTTT. Amino acid sequence: CASRQENTEAFF.

A few counts support this clonotype. The chain recombines TRBV2 with TRBJ2-6; D might be TRBD2 (7 bases). V gave up 8 bases and J gave up 0 bases, with 11 bases separating them. The germline gives CDR1 SNHLY, CDR2 FYNNEI. The CDR3 contains 15 residues. CDR3 residues: CASGRGASGANVLTF. CDR3 sequence (DNA): TGTGCCAGCGGCCGGGGGGCCTCTGGGGCCAACGTCCTGACTTTC. Supplemented by reference TRBV2 and TRBJ2-6, the full variable domain reads EPEVTQTPSHQVTQMGQEVILRCVPISNHLYFYWYRQILGQKVEFLVSFYNNEISEKSEIFDDQFSVERPDGSNFTLKIRSTKLEDSAMYFCASGRGASGANVLTFGAGSRLTVL.

The V and J genes are TRBV5-4 and TRBJ2-2; 8 bases are a match to TRBD2. CDR3 length: 19 amino acids. The junction had 15 bases not matched to a gene; V was cut back by 4 bases and J by 1 base. Germline V gives CDR1 SGHNT, CDR2 YYREEE (reference sequence). As DNA, the CDR3 is TGTGCCAGCAGCGCAAAATGGTTAGCGGGGCAAATGAACACCGGGGAGCTGTTTTTT. Translating gives CASSAKWLAGQMNTGELFF.

The sample holds a few counts of this clonotype. J is TRBJ2-2 and V is TRBV2; 8 bases line up with TRBD1. CDR1 and CDR2 (germline): SNHLY, FYNNEI. The ends lost 11 bases at V and 4 bases at J; junction bases unmatched: 9. The CDR3 contains 14 residues. The CDR3, as DNA: TGTGCCTGGGACAGGACAGGGACCACCGGGGAGCTGTTTTTT. The encoded protein is CAWDRTGTTGELFF.

V usage is TRBV11-2 and J usage is TRBJ2-5; maybe TRBD2 (5 bases). V lost 5 bases and J lost 3, with 16 bases in between. Per germline, CDR1 SGHAT and CDR2 FQNNGV. The CDR3 spans 15 residues. The chain's CDR3 is CASSPQIGMEETQYF. The CDR3 coding sequence is TGTGCCAGCAGCCCCCAGATCGGGATGGAAGAGACCCAGTACTTC.

This chain uses TRBV6-2 or TRBV6-3 with TRBJ2-5; weak D call: TRBD1 (6 bases). The V end lost 2 bases, the J end lost 2 bases, and 18 bases lay between the germline ends. This CDR3 is 17 amino acids long. Germline values: CDR1 MNHEY, CDR2 SVGEGT. CDR3 DNA: TGTGCCAGCAGTTACCCCATAGGGACAAGAGGACAAGAGACCCAGTACTTC. Residues: CASSYPIGTRGQETQYF.

The rearrangement joins TRBV4-1 to TRBJ1-1; TRBD1 might be the D (5 bases). Trimming removed 0 bases from V and 1 base from J, with 9 bases in between. The CDR3 spans 15 residues. From germline, CDR1 is MGHRA and CDR2 YSYEKL. The CDR3 region is CASSQEGVPNTEAFF. The CDR3 region has the DNA TGCGCCAGCAGCCAAGAAGGGGTCCCGAACACTGAAGCTTTCTTT.

The V gene is TRBV4-1, the J gene TRBJ2-1; D is possibly TRBD1 (6 bases). The CDR3 runs to 17 residues. Per germline, CDR1 MGHRA and CDR2 YSYEKL. Between the trimmed V and J ends, which lost 0 bases and 4 bases, there was a span of 16 bases. CDR3 residues: CASSQDEGESFYNEQFF. Here the CDR3 DNA reads TGCGCCAGCAGCCAAGACGAGGGGGAGTCCTTTTACAATGAGCAGTTCTTC.

At least ten counts were recorded for this clonotype. This chain links TRBV7-2 with TRBJ2-7, with D possibly being TRBD2 (7 bases). Germline V gives CDR1 SGHTA, CDR2 FQGNSA. V lost 3 bases and J 3 bases, leaving 15 bases between the germline ends. CDR3 length equals 15 residues. This CDR3 reads CASSLGGPGDYEQYF. The CDR3 DNA sequence: TGTGCCAGCAGCTTGGGGGGGCCAGGTGACTACGAGCAGTACTTC.

This clonotype occurred many times. The chain links TRBV7-6 to TRBJ1-3; D is perhaps TRBD1 (5 bases). The CDR3 sequence is 14 residues long. V gave up 5 bases and J gave up 4 bases, with 12 bases separating them. CDR1 and CDR2 (germline): SGHVS, FNYEAQ. CDR3 residues: CASSGPGRGNTIYF. CDR3 coding DNA: TGTGCCAGCAGCGGGCCGGGACGAGGAAACACCATATATTTT.

The chain is built from TRBV10-3 and TRBJ2-3; 7 bases are a match to TRBD1. CDR3 length equals 15 residues. J gave up 4 bases and V 2 bases, and 6 bases lay outside the gene matches. CDR1 is ENHRY and CDR2 is SYGVKD in the germline V gene. The CDR3 reads CAISETGESADTQYF. CDR3 bases: TGTGCCATCAGTGAGACAGGGGAGTCCGCAGATACGCAGTATTTT.

The J gene is TRBJ2-3, the V gene TRBV12-3 or TRBV12-4; TRBD2 matches at 7 bases. With 5 bases clipped from V and 0 bases from J, the junction kept 14 bases outside the gene matches. The CDR3 sequence is 18 residues long. The CDR3 nucleotides are TGTGCCAGCAGTATGACTAGCCCGAGTCCAACTAGCACAGATACGCAGTATTTT. This translates into CASSMTSPSPTSTDTQYF.